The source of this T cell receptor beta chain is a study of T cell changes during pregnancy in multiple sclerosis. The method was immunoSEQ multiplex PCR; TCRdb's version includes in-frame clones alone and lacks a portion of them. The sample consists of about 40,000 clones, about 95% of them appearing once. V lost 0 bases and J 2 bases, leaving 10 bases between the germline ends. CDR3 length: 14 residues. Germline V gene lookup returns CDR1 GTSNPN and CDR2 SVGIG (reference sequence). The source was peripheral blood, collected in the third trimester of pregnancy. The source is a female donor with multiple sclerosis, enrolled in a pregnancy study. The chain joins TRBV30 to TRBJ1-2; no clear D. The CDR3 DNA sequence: TGTGCCTGGAGTGTAAGACTGACCAACTATGGCTACACCTTC. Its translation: CAWSVRLTNYGYTF.